The clone carrying this T cell receptor (beta chain) was detected many times. CDR1 is SGHAT and CDR2 is FQNNGV in the germline V gene. V was trimmed by 5 bases and J by 0 bases, leaving 11 bases between them. This CDR3 region has 15 residues. This sample is part of a study of identical twins. A universal primer site came from template switching; cDNA carried unique molecular identifiers. Each CDR3 protein gets one entry after TCRdb re-called the 5' RACE reads with MiXCR. Here the sample spans some 710,000 distinct CDR3 sequences, approximately 6% being singletons. This TCR derives from a man between 18 and 35 years old in good health. Input material: naive T cells sorted from blood. The chain couples TRBV11-2 to TRBJ1-3; D ambiguous. CDR3 DNA sequence: TGTGCCAGCAGCCGGGCGGTTTCCTCTGGAAACACCATATATTTT. Protein: CASSRAVSSGNTIYF.